The rows below give T cell receptor beta chains drawn from one sample of a study of shared clonotypes between healthy human individuals. Assay used: immunoSEQ multiplex PCR; TCRdb lists only in-frame clones, some missing. The table lists around 1.5 million clones, around 98% of them singletons. Sequenced: naive CD4+ T cells sorted from blood. The source of these receptors is a man aged 25-45 years in good health. Each CDR3 is given with its conserved first and last residue. A D gene is named only where the DNA matches it firmly. Clone size is given for some rows only: seen once, a few or many times, or a class if the clone is expanded.

d_gene: NA
abundance: NA
j_gene: TRBJ2-3
v_gene: TRBV28
CDR3nt: TGTGCCAGCAGTTTAGGGTCTAGCGCAGATACGCAGTATTTT
CDR3aa: CASSLGSSADTQYF

d_gene: TRBD2
abundance: NA
j_gene: TRBJ2-7
v_gene: TRBV6-1
CDR3nt: TGTGCCAGCAGTGTACTAGCGGTCCCCCCCTCCTACGAGCAGTACTTC
CDR3aa: CASSVLAVPPSYEQYF

d_gene: NA
abundance: NA
j_gene: TRBJ1-3
v_gene: TRBV27
CDR3nt: TGTGCCAGCAGTTCCCTGACTCCGAACTCTGGAAACACCATATATTTT
CDR3aa: CASSSLTPNSGNTIYF

d_gene: TRBD2
abundance: NA
j_gene: TRBJ2-7
v_gene: TRBV7-9
CDR3nt: TGTGCCAGCAGCCCCCCGCGCATAGCGGGAGGGCCCTACGAGCAGTACTTC
CDR3aa: CASSPPRIAGGPYEQYF

d_gene: TRBD1
abundance: NA
j_gene: TRBJ1-5
v_gene: TRBV5-4
CDR3nt: TGTGCCAGCAGCTCGGACAGGGATCAGCCCCAGCATTTT
CDR3aa: CASSSDRDQPQHF

d_gene: NA
abundance: NA
j_gene: TRBJ2-7
v_gene: TRBV11-2
CDR3nt: TGTGCCAGCAGCTCCCGGTGGACGGGAATCTACGAGCAGTACTTC
CDR3aa: CASSSRWTGIYEQYF

d_gene: TRBD1
abundance: NA
j_gene: TRBJ2-7
v_gene: TRBV4-3
CDR3nt: TGCGCCAGCAGCCAAGGGACAGGAAGCCGAACCTACGAGCAGTACTTC
CDR3aa: CASSQGTGSRTYEQYF

d_gene: NA
abundance: NA
j_gene: TRBJ1-3
v_gene: TRBV4-1
CDR3nt: TGCGCCAGCAGCCTCGGACCGAACTCTGGAAACACCATATATTTT
CDR3aa: CASSLGPNSGNTIYF

d_gene: NA
abundance: NA
j_gene: TRBJ2-7
v_gene: TRBV7-2
CDR3nt: TGTGCCAGCAGCATGTCCCGGGACCAGGCCGAGCAGTACTTC
CDR3aa: CASSMSRDQAEQYF

d_gene: NA
abundance: NA
j_gene: TRBJ2-2
v_gene: TRBV7-2
CDR3nt: TGTGCCAGCAGCTGGGTCCACGCGGACACCGGGGAGCTGTTTTTT
CDR3aa: CASSWVHADTGELFF

d_gene: NA
abundance: NA
j_gene: TRBJ2-1
v_gene: TRBV10-3
CDR3nt: TGTGCCATCAGCAAGACCCCTGGGGGTATTAACAATGAGCAGTTCTTC
CDR3aa: CAISKTPGGINNEQFF

d_gene: TRBD2
abundance: NA
j_gene: TRBJ2-1
v_gene: TRBV6-1
CDR3nt: TGTGCCAGCAGTGCGCTGACTAGCGGGAGGGGCAATGAGCAGTTCTTC
CDR3aa: CASSALTSGRGNEQFF

d_gene: TRBD1
abundance: NA
j_gene: TRBJ2-7
v_gene: TRBV30
CDR3nt: TGTGCCTGGAGGCTGCAATTGGGACAGAGAAGCTACGAGCAGTACTTC
CDR3aa: CAWRLQLGQRSYEQYF

d_gene: NA
abundance: NA
j_gene: TRBJ1-2
v_gene: TRBV28
CDR3nt: TGTGCCACCCAAACGCAGGGGATCTATGGCTACACCTTC
CDR3aa: CATQTQGIYGYTF

d_gene: NA
abundance: NA
j_gene: TRBJ2-2
v_gene: TRBV18
CDR3nt: TGTGCCAGCTCGCGTACACAGAACACCGGGGAGCTGTTTTTT
CDR3aa: CASSRTQNTGELFF

d_gene: NA
abundance: NA
j_gene: TRBJ2-1
v_gene: TRBV5-1
CDR3nt: TGCGCCAGCAGCTTAGACTCCCTTTCCTACAATGAGCAGTTCTTC
CDR3aa: CASSLDSLSYNEQFF

d_gene: NA
abundance: NA
j_gene: TRBJ1-3
v_gene: TRBV5-4
CDR3nt: TGTGCCAGCAGCCGTCTGGGATCTGGAAACACCATATATTTT
CDR3aa: CASSRLGSGNTIYF

d_gene: TRBD2
abundance: NA
j_gene: TRBJ2-2
v_gene: TRBV5-1
CDR3nt: TGCGCCAGCAGCTTGGGGACTAGCGGGAGGGGAAACACCGGGGAGCTGTTTTTT
CDR3aa: CASSLGTSGRGNTGELFF

d_gene: NA
abundance: NA
j_gene: TRBJ2-7
v_gene: TRBV7-8
CDR3nt: TGTGCCAGCAGCTTACTACAGGACGAGCAGTACTTC
CDR3aa: CASSLLQDEQYF

d_gene: NA
abundance: NA
j_gene: TRBJ1-1
v_gene: TRBV5-4
CDR3nt: TGTGCCAGCAGCTCGAGGGAGCGCGCCCCGACTGAAGCTTTCTTT
CDR3aa: CASSSRERAPTEAFF

d_gene: NA
abundance: NA
j_gene: TRBJ1-2
v_gene: TRBV2
CDR3nt: TGTGCCAGCAGTGGGGACGGGGTTAGCTATGGCTACACCTTC
CDR3aa: CASSGDGVSYGYTF

d_gene: NA
abundance: NA
j_gene: TRBJ1-2
v_gene: TRBV30
CDR3nt: TGTGCCTTCCCAAGGCGTACTTCAACTGGCTACACCTTC
CDR3aa: CAFPRRTSTGYTF

d_gene: TRBD2
abundance: NA
j_gene: TRBJ2-2
v_gene: TRBV7-6
CDR3nt: TGTGCCAGCAGCCTGGGACTAGCGGGAGGTCGTACCGGGGAGCTGTTTTTT
CDR3aa: CASSLGLAGGRTGELFF

d_gene: TRBD2
abundance: NA
j_gene: TRBJ2-1
v_gene: TRBV6-4
CDR3nt: TGTGCCAGCAGGGGAGGACTAGCGGGCAATGAGCAGTTCTTC
CDR3aa: CASRGGLAGNEQFF

d_gene: NA
abundance: NA
j_gene: TRBJ1-5
v_gene: TRBV15
CDR3nt: TGTGCCACCAGCAGAGGGTCCGGCCTACGGGGCAATCAGCCCCAGCATTTT
CDR3aa: CATSRGSGLRGNQPQHF

d_gene: NA
abundance: NA
j_gene: TRBJ2-5
v_gene: TRBV25-1
CDR3nt: TGTGCCAGCAGTAGCCCTCTGGGAGGGGGGGAGACCCAGTACTTC
CDR3aa: CASSSPLGGGETQYF

d_gene: NA
abundance: NA
j_gene: TRBJ1-4
v_gene: TRBV28
CDR3nt: TGTGCCAGCGGAGTAGGAATGACACGTGTAGGAAAACTGTTTTTT
CDR3aa: CASGVGMTRVGKLFF

d_gene: NA
abundance: NA
j_gene: TRBJ2-7
v_gene: TRBV6-5
CDR3nt: TGTGCCAGCAGTTACTCCACCCCGGAGGGCTACGAGCAGTACTTC
CDR3aa: CASSYSTPEGYEQYF

d_gene: TRBD2
abundance: NA
j_gene: TRBJ2-7
v_gene: TRBV19
CDR3nt: TGTGCCAGTAGTAGGGGTAGCGGGAGGCACTACGAGCAGTACTTC
CDR3aa: CASSRGSGRHYEQYF

d_gene: TRBD1
abundance: NA
j_gene: TRBJ2-7
v_gene: TRBV5-1
CDR3nt: TGCGCCAGCAGCTTTGGCAGGGGGAGCTACGAGCAGTACTTC
CDR3aa: CASSFGRGSYEQYF

d_gene: NA
abundance: NA
j_gene: TRBJ1-2
v_gene: TRBV6-5
CDR3nt: TGTGCCAGCAGGCCGACAGTGAACTATGGCTACACCTTC
CDR3aa: CASRPTVNYGYTF

d_gene: TRBD1
abundance: once
j_gene: TRBJ1-4
v_gene: TRBV25-1
CDR3nt: TGTGCCAGCATGGACAGGGCGGGTGAAAAACTGTTTTTT
CDR3aa: CASMDRAGEKLFF

d_gene: NA
abundance: once
j_gene: TRBJ2-7
v_gene: TRBV28
CDR3nt: TGTGCCAGCAGATTAACGCGGAGCGCCTACGAGCAGTACTTC
CDR3aa: CASRLTRSAYEQYF

d_gene: TRBD1
abundance: NA
j_gene: TRBJ2-2
v_gene: TRBV5-6
CDR3nt: TGTGCCAGCAGCCCTTGGACAGGGGCGGCCGGGGAGCTGTTTTTT
CDR3aa: CASSPWTGAAGELFF

d_gene: NA
abundance: NA
j_gene: TRBJ2-7
v_gene: TRBV6-5
CDR3nt: TGTGCCAGCACTCGGAACGGACAAGCCTACGAGCAGTACTTC
CDR3aa: CASTRNGQAYEQYF

d_gene: TRBD2
abundance: NA
j_gene: TRBJ2-1
v_gene: TRBV4-3
CDR3nt: TGCGCCAGCAGCCGGGCATCACTACTAGCGGAGTCGCAGTTTAGCTCCTACAATGAGCAGTTCTTC
CDR3aa: CASSRASLLAESQFSSYNEQFF

d_gene: NA
abundance: NA
j_gene: TRBJ2-1
v_gene: TRBV18
CDR3nt: TGTGCCAGCTCACCCCCATTCCAGGGTGCTGAGCAGTTCTTC
CDR3aa: CASSPPFQGAEQFF

d_gene: TRBD2
abundance: NA
j_gene: TRBJ2-1
v_gene: TRBV5-1
CDR3nt: TGCGCCAGCAGCTTGGCCGGCGGGAGGAAGCCCAATGAGCAGTTCTTC
CDR3aa: CASSLAGGRKPNEQFF

d_gene: TRBD2
abundance: NA
j_gene: TRBJ2-1
v_gene: TRBV7-9
CDR3nt: TGTGCCAGCAGCTTAGGACTAGCGGGAGGGCGGGGTGAGCAGTTCTTC
CDR3aa: CASSLGLAGGRGEQFF

d_gene: TRBD2
abundance: NA
j_gene: TRBJ2-7
v_gene: TRBV11-2
CDR3nt: TGTGCCAGCAGCTTGGGGGCTAGCGGGAGAAGGTACGAGCAGTACTTC
CDR3aa: CASSLGASGRRYEQYF

d_gene: TRBD2
abundance: NA
j_gene: TRBJ2-7
v_gene: TRBV5-4
CDR3nt: TGTGCCAGCAGCTTGGCGGCTAGCGGGTTCACGGAGGAGTACTTC
CDR3aa: CASSLAASGFTEEYF

d_gene: TRBD2
abundance: NA
j_gene: TRBJ2-1
v_gene: TRBV18
CDR3nt: TGTGCCAGCTCCCAACACGATAGCGGGAGCGGGAGTGAGCAGTTCTTC
CDR3aa: CASSQHDSGSGSEQFF

d_gene: TRBD2
abundance: NA
j_gene: TRBJ2-3
v_gene: TRBV10-3
CDR3nt: TGTGCCATCAGTGAGTACATAGCGGGAGGGCAAGATACGCAGTATTTT
CDR3aa: CAISEYIAGGQDTQYF

d_gene: NA
abundance: NA
j_gene: TRBJ1-5
v_gene: TRBV19
CDR3nt: TGTGCCAGTAGTCCCACCCCGACAGGCCGACAGCCCCAGCATTTT
CDR3aa: CASSPTPTGRQPQHF

d_gene: NA
abundance: NA
j_gene: TRBJ2-2
v_gene: TRBV28
CDR3nt: TGTGCCAGCACCCTACGTATCGGGAACACCGGGGAGCTGTTTTTT
CDR3aa: CASTLRIGNTGELFF

d_gene: NA
abundance: once
j_gene: TRBJ2-2
v_gene: TRBV7-3
CDR3nt: TGTGCCAGCAGCTCCCAGGGACCCAACACCGGGGAGCTGTTTTTT
CDR3aa: CASSSQGPNTGELFF

d_gene: NA
abundance: NA
j_gene: TRBJ2-7
v_gene: TRBV29-1
CDR3nt: TGCAGCGTTGAAGCCCGCGTTAAGGGCGAGCAGTACTTC
CDR3aa: CSVEARVKGEQYF

d_gene: NA
abundance: NA
j_gene: TRBJ2-1
v_gene: TRBV2
CDR3nt: TGTGCCAGCAGTGACAGGGTAGGAGGCTACAATGAGCAGTTCTTC
CDR3aa: CASSDRVGGYNEQFF

d_gene: NA
abundance: NA
j_gene: TRBJ2-7
v_gene: TRBV15
CDR3nt: TGTGCCACCAGCAGCGGGACTCCGAGGCTCTACGAGCAGTACTTC
CDR3aa: CATSSGTPRLYEQYF

d_gene: NA
abundance: NA
j_gene: TRBJ1-2
v_gene: TRBV28
CDR3nt: TGTGCCAGCAGTTCCCTGAGGGGTGGCTACACCTTC
CDR3aa: CASSSLRGGYTF

d_gene: TRBD1
abundance: NA
j_gene: TRBJ2-1
v_gene: TRBV11-2
CDR3nt: TGTGCCAGCAGCCGGACAGGGGGCCCTAACAATGAGCAGTTCTTC
CDR3aa: CASSRTGGPNNEQFF

d_gene: NA
abundance: once
j_gene: TRBJ1-1
v_gene: TRBV6-1
CDR3nt: TGTGCCAGCCAATTCGGACAGAGGAACACTGAAGCTTTCTTT
CDR3aa: CASQFGQRNTEAFF

d_gene: TRBD2
abundance: once
j_gene: TRBJ2-7
v_gene: TRBV7-9
CDR3nt: TGTGCCAGCAGCTTGATTCCGGCGGGAGACGAGCAGTACTTC
CDR3aa: CASSLIPAGDEQYF

d_gene: NA
abundance: NA
j_gene: TRBJ2-3
v_gene: TRBV29-1
CDR3nt: TGCAGCGTTGAAGATTGGGCAGGCTGGGGGGATACGCAGTATTTT
CDR3aa: CSVEDWAGWGDTQYF

d_gene: NA
abundance: NA
j_gene: TRBJ2-2
v_gene: TRBV15
CDR3nt: TGTGCCACCAGAGGGAGTTTTGTTCCCGGGGAGCTGTTTTTT
CDR3aa: CATRGSFVPGELFF